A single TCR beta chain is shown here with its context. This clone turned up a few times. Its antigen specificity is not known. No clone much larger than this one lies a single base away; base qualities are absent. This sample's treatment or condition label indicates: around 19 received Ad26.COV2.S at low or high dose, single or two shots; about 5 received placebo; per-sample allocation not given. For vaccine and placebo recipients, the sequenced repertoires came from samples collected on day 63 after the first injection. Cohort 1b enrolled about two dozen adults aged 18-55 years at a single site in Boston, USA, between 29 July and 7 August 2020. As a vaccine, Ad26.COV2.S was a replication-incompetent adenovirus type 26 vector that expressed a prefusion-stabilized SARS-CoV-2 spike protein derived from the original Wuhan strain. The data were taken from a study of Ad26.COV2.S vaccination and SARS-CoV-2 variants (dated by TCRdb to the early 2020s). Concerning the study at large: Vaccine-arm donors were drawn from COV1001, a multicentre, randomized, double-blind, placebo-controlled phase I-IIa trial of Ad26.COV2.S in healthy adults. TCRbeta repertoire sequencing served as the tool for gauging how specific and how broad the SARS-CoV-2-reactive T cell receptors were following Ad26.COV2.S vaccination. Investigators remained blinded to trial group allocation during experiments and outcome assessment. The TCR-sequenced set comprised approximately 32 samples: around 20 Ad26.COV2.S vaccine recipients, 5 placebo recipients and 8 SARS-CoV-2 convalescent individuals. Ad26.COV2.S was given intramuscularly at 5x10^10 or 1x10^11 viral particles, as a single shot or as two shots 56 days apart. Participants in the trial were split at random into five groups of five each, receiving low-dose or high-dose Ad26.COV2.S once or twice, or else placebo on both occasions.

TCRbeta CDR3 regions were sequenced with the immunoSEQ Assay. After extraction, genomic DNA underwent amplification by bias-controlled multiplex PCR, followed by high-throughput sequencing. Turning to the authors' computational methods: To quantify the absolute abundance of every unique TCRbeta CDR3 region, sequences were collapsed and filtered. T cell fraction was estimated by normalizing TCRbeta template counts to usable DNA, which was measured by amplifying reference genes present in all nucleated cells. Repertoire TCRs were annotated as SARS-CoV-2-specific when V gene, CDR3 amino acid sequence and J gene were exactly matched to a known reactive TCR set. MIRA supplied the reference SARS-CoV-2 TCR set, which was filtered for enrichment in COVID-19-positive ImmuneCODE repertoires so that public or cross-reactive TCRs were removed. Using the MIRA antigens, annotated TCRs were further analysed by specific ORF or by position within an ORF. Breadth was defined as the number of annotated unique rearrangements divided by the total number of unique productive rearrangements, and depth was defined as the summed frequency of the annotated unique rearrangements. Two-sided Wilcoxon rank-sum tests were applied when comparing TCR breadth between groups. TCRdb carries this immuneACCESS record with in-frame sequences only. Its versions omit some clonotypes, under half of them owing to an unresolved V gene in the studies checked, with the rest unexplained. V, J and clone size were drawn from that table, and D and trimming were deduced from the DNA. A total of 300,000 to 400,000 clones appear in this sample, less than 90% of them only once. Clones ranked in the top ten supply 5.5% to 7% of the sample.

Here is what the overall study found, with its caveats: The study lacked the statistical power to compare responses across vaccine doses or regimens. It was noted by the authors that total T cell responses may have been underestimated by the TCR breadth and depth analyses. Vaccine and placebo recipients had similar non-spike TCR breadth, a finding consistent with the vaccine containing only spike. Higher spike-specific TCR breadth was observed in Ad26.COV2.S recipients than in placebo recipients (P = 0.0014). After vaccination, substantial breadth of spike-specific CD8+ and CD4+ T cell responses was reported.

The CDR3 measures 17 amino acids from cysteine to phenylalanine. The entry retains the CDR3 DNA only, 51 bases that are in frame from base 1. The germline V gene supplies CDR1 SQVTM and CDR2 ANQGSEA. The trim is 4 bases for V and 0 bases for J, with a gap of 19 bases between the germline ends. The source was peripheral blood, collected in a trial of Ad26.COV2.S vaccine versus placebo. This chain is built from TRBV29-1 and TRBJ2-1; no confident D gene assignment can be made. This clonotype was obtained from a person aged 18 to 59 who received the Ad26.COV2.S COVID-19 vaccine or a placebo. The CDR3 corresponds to CSVVPLEPETSYNEQFF. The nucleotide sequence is TGCAGCGTTGTCCCCCTCGAACCGGAGACCTCCTACAATGAGCAGTTCTTC.